This is a list of T cell receptor beta chains from one sample in a study of shared clonotypes between healthy human individuals. Profiling relied on immunoSEQ multiplex PCR, and the TCRdb table lists in-frame clones only, not all of them. The profile covers approximately 2.1 million clones, with over 85% appearing a single time and about 0.41% taken by the ten largest. Sequencing input: naive CD4+ T cells from PBMCs. The origin of the receptors is a man younger than 35 in good health. Some clones in this sample may be carry-over from other donors' samples. Both conserved end residues are part of each CDR3. The D gene is left open where the match is weak. A row's size may be missing; if present it is once, few, many or a size class.

D gene	clone size	V gene	J gene	CDR3 protein	CDR3 DNA
NA	NA	TRBV19	TRBJ1-1	CASSMATSNTEAFF	TGTGCCAGTAGTATGGCTACATCGAACACTGAAGCTTTCTTT
TRBD2	NA	TRBV4-2	TRBJ2-1	CASSQAEGGRDEQFF	TGTGCCAGCAGCCAAGCCGAGGGCGGGAGGGATGAGCAGTTCTTC
NA	NA	TRBV13	TRBJ2-7	CASSLGRQTYEQYF	TGTGCCAGCAGCTTAGGGAGACAGACCTACGAGCAGTACTTC
TRBD2	NA	TRBV5-1	TRBJ2-5	CASSSGASGFQETQYF	TGCGCCAGCAGCTCGGGGGCTAGCGGGTTTCAAGAGACCCAGTACTTC
NA	NA	TRBV29-1	TRBJ2-1	CSGLTHAQGNEQFF	TGCAGCGGGCTTACCCACGCGCAGGGGAATGAGCAGTTCTTC
NA	NA	TRBV7-6	TRBJ1-3	CASSLSLDGNTIYF	TGTGCCAGCAGCCTTAGTCTGGACGGAAACACCATATATTTT
NA	NA	TRBV28	TRBJ1-1	CASRPTGRSTEAFF	TGTGCCAGCAGACCGACAGGACGCAGCACTGAAGCTTTCTTT
TRBD1	NA	TRBV28	TRBJ1-2	CASSQPGQYQGYTF	TGTGCCAGCAGTCAACCGGGACAGTATCAGGGCTACACCTTC
NA	NA	TRBV2	TRBJ2-7	CASSEDRYSYEQYF	TGTGCCAGCAGTGAGGACAGATACTCCTACGAGCAGTACTTC
NA	NA	TRBV18	TRBJ1-1	CASSPVSDSTEAFF	TGTGCCAGCTCACCGGTTTCCGACAGTACCGAAGCTTTCTTT
NA	few	TRBV18	TRBJ1-1	CASSPGLANTEAFF	TGTGCCAGCTCACCTGGACTCGCGAACACTGAAGCTTTCTTT
NA	NA	TRBV18	TRBJ2-2	CASSPTGVQTGELFF	TGTGCCAGCTCACCAACCGGGGTACAGACCGGGGAGCTGTTTTTT
NA	NA	TRBV18	TRBJ1-2	CASSQTPQINYGYTF	TGTGCCAGCTCACAGACCCCTCAGATTAACTATGGCTACACCTTC
NA	NA	TRBV28	TRBJ1-5	CASRTSNNQPQHF	TGTGCCAGTCGGACCTCAAACAATCAGCCCCAGCATTTT
NA	NA	TRBV4-2	TRBJ1-6	CASSQDLWEGSPLHF	TGTGCCAGCAGCCAAGATCTTTGGGAGGGTTCACCCCTCCACTTT
NA	NA	TRBV30	TRBJ2-2	CAWSARWDPWANTGELFF	TGTGCCTGGAGTGCGCGGTGGGACCCCTGGGCGAACACCGGGGAGCTGTTTTTT
NA	NA	TRBV7-2	TRBJ2-7	CASSLDSSYEQYF	TGTGCCAGCAGCCTGGACAGCTCCTACGAGCAGTACTTC
NA	NA	TRBV9	TRBJ1-1	CASSVVSGNTEAFF	TGTGCCAGCAGCGTAGTTTCAGGAAACACTGAAGCTTTCTTT
NA	NA	TRBV11-3	TRBJ2-3	CASSSSSSSTDTQYF	TGTGCCAGCAGCTCTAGCAGCTCTAGCACAGATACGCAGTATTTT
NA	NA	TRBV18	TRBJ1-5	CASSLVREGQPQHF	TGTGCCAGCTCACTTGTCAGGGAGGGTCAGCCCCAGCATTTT
TRBD2	NA	TRBV9	TRBJ2-5	CASTDGTREETQYF	TGTGCCAGCACCGACGGGACTAGAGAAGAGACCCAGTACTTC
NA	NA	TRBV28	TRBJ1-2	CASSLGQYGYTF	TGTGCCAGCAGTTTAGGCCAATATGGCTACACCTTC
NA	NA	TRBV29-1	TRBJ2-7	CSAKGSSYEQYF	TGCAGCGCAAAAGGGTCTAGCTACGAGCAGTACTTC
NA	NA	TRBV5-1	TRBJ2-7	CASSLGHASGLEQYF	TGCGCCAGCAGCTTGGGCCACGCATCGGGGCTCGAGCAGTACTTC
NA	NA	TRBV7-8	TRBJ2-5	CASSGRVPRETQYF	TGTGCCAGCAGCGGCAGGGTTCCGCGGGAGACCCAGTACTTC
NA	NA	TRBV7-2	TRBJ1-4	CASSARADKGEKLFF	TGTGCCAGCAGCGCCCGCGCGGATAAGGGTGAAAAACTGTTTTTT
NA	NA	TRBV28	TRBJ1-2	CASSFPRANYGYTF	TGTGCCAGCAGTTTTCCGCGGGCTAACTATGGCTACACCTTC
NA	NA	TRBV7-8	TRBJ2-2	CASSSRSRANTGELFF	TGTGCCAGCAGCTCGCGGAGCAGGGCGAACACCGGGGAGCTGTTTTTT
NA	NA	TRBV29-1	TRBJ2-5	CSVQHQETQYF	TGCAGCGTTCAGCACCAAGAGACCCAGTACTTC
NA	NA	TRBV7-9	TRBJ2-1	CASSLSQTTGRNNEQFF	TGTGCCAGCAGCTTATCCCAGACTACGGGTAGAAACAATGAGCAGTTCTTC
NA	NA	TRBV5-4	TRBJ2-1	CASSKHPSTVDEQFF	TGTGCCAGCAGCAAACATCCGTCAACTGTCGATGAGCAGTTCTTC
NA	NA	TRBV5-1	TRBJ1-1	CASSLGGGVSEAFF	TGCGCCAGCAGCTTGGGAGGTGGGGTCTCAGAAGCTTTCTTT
TRBD2	NA	TRBV5-1	TRBJ2-1	CASSFGEAGNEQFF	TGCGCCAGCAGCTTCGGGGAAGCGGGGAATGAGCAGTTCTTC
TRBD2	NA	TRBV30	TRBJ2-3	CACPHASGGTDTQYF	TGTGCCTGCCCCCACGCTAGCGGGGGCACAGATACGCAGTATTTT
NA	NA	TRBV9	TRBJ1-1	CASSVATFLGPEAFF	TGTGCCAGCAGCGTAGCTACTTTTTTGGGTCCTGAAGCTTTCTTT
TRBD1	NA	TRBV28	TRBJ1-5	CASSLTGGLSQPQHF	TGTGCCAGCAGCCTAACAGGGGGCTTATCCCAGCCCCAGCATTTT
NA	NA	TRBV7-2	TRBJ1-1	CAARRGTTEAFF	TGTGCCGCAAGACGAGGGACCACTGAAGCTTTCTTT
NA	NA	TRBV9	TRBJ1-2	CASSVGRGAYGYTF	TGTGCCAGCAGCGTAGGGAGAGGCGCGTATGGCTACACCTTC
NA	NA	TRBV27	TRBJ2-5	CASSLQAGLSETQYF	TGTGCCAGCAGTTTACAGGCAGGTCTCTCGGAGACCCAGTACTTC
TRBD1	NA	TRBV19	TRBJ1-1	CASSGGTGAASEAFF	TGTGCCAGTAGTGGCGGGACAGGGGCAGCAAGTGAAGCTTTCTTT
NA	NA	TRBV5-6	TRBJ1-1	CASSLGRGKGNTEAFF	TGTGCCAGCAGCTTGGGCAGGGGCAAAGGGAACACTGAAGCTTTCTTT
NA	NA	TRBV5-1	TRBJ1-4	CASSPSPATNEKLFF	TGCGCCAGCAGCCCCAGTCCAGCAACTAATGAAAAACTGTTTTTT
NA	NA	TRBV28	TRBJ1-4	CASSSAKATNEKLFF	TGTGCCAGCAGTAGCGCCAAGGCAACTAATGAAAAACTGTTTTTT
TRBD2	NA	TRBV7-2	TRBJ2-3	CASSFLEMTSAYTDTQYF	TGTGCCAGCAGCTTCCTTGAGATGACTAGCGCTTACACAGATACGCAGTATTTT
NA	NA	TRBV18	TRBJ2-7	CASSQSGTNPYEQYF	TGTGCCAGCTCACAAAGCGGGACAAACCCCTACGAGCAGTACTTC
NA	once	TRBV6-1	TRBJ2-6	CASSDTVTGANVLTF	TGTGCCAGCAGTGACACGGTGACTGGGGCCAACGTCCTGACTTTC